This paragraph covers one TCR beta chain sequence. Germline CDR1 reads LGHDT; CDR2 reads YNNKEL (reference sequence). The CDR3 totals 14 residues. Trimming left V 1 base short and J 1 base short, with 7 bases between. Original methodology: Reference gene primer amplification yielded estimated nucleated cell counts. TCRdb's table, derived via immunoSEQ multiplex PCR, lists solely in-frame clones and lacks some. Clone size and V and J calls were adopted from that table, with D and trimming inferred from the DNA. The profile shows 95,000 to 100,000 clones, 92% of them singletons. The data belong to a study of blood T cell repertoires in COVID-19. Study as a whole: T cells, B-cell-depleted T cells, or PBMCs provided the cDNA or gDNA that served as material.

J is TRBJ2-5 and V is TRBV3-1 (or the pseudogene TRBV3-2); no clear D. This receptor was taken from a man aged 50-60 years with active COVID-19. The specimen was peripheral blood. The CDR3 DNA reads TGTGCCAGCAGCCAAGGGCAGGTCCAAGAGACCCAGTACTTC. It yields the protein CASSQGQVQETQYF.